Presented here are 4 T cell receptor beta chains from one specimen sequenced in a study of CD4 T cells in relation to SARS-CoV-2 and coronaviruses. TCRdb keeps only in-frame clones here, not all; method: immunoSEQ multiplex PCR. The data hold 20,000 to 25,000 clones, with about four fifths observed a single time. The antigens of these receptors remain unknown. CD4+ T cells from unexposed donors were obtained before the COVID-19 pandemic (2011-2018). CD4+ T cells were isolated from the cells after about ten days of culture. Sequenced material: CD4+ T cells from PBMCs, cultured in vitro. The receptors here all came from a human donor in good health.

This chain uses TRBV3-1 (or the pseudogene TRBV3-2) with TRBJ2-4; 13 bases line up with TRBD2. The trim removed 2 bases at V and 0 bases at J, leaving 4 bases unmatched. Germline V lookup: CDR1 LGHDT, CDR2 YNNKEL (reference sequence). The CDR3 sequence is 18 residues long. The CDR3 DNA reads TGTGCCAGCAGCCAAACTAGCGGGAGGGCCGTAGCCAAAAACATTCAGTACTTC. Translating gives CASSQTSGRAVAKNIQYF.

The CDR3 spells CASSPAGTGGTGELFF. The DNA of the CDR3 is TGCGCCAGCAGCCCAGCCGGGACAGGTGGAACCGGGGAGCTGTTTTTT. J is TRBJ2-2 and V is TRBV4-3; TRBD1 matches 8 bases. Trimming cost V 4 bases and J 5 bases; bases outside gene matches: 9. This CDR3 is 16 amino acids long. CDR1 and CDR2 from the germline V gene are LGHNA and YSLEER.

This clone has only a few counts. The J gene is TRBJ2-1, the V gene TRBV30, with TRBD2 matching 13 bases. This CDR3 contains 17 residues. V lost 2 bases to trimming and J lost 9 bases; unmatched junction nucleotides: 13. The germline CDR1 and CDR2 sequences are GTSNPN and SVGIG (reference sequence). As DNA, the CDR3 is TGTGCCTGGAGTACCCCAACTAGCGGGAGGGCCACTGGTGAGCAGTTCTTC. It specifies CAWSTPTSGRATGEQFF.

This sequence joins TRBV18 and TRBJ2-5, with 8 bases identical to TRBD2. Germline V lookup: CDR1 KGHSH, CDR2 LQKENI. The CDR3 consists of 14 residues. Trimming removed 3 bases from V and 3 bases from J; junction bases left unmatched: 3. CDR3 nucleotides: TGTGCCAGCTCACCGTGGGGACTAGAAGAGACCCAGTACTTC. It codes for CASSPWGLEETQYF.